In its sample, the clone carrying this TCR beta chain was seen many times. Antigen: not known. Time point described: patch test 1, 2 weeks after DPC sensitization. Treatment here: therapeutic diphenylcyclopropenone sensitization with weekly scalp DPC. These data originate in a study of human T cells and chemical hapten exposure. Study-level background: Donors were sensitized with 2% DPC on the upper inner arm.

The V gene's germline CDR1 is MNHEY and CDR2 SVGEGT. The V end lost 0 bases, the J end lost 7 bases, and 10 bases lay between the germline ends. The CDR3 runs to 14 residues. Study results and caveats: Versus controls, significantly more large CDR3 similarity clusters arose from expanded TCRs.

TCRdb ran MiXCR on the RACE reads and lists one entry per CDR3 protein. Counted here are around 380,000 distinct CDR3 sequences, 4.8% occurring once; the ten biggest clones make up about 2.2%. The clonotype comes from a woman aged 50 to 60 with alopecia areata. Some clones in this sample may be carry-over from other donors' samples. The genes are TRBV6-2 or TRBV6-3 and TRBJ2-1; a weak D match, TRBD2 (5 bases). Sequencing used whole blood, obtained in connection with sensitization to the hapten diphenylcyclopropenone (DPC). The CDR3 region is CASSYSGNRNEQFF. In DNA form, the CDR3 reads TGTGCCAGCAGTTACTCCGGGAATAGGAATGAGCAGTTCTTC.